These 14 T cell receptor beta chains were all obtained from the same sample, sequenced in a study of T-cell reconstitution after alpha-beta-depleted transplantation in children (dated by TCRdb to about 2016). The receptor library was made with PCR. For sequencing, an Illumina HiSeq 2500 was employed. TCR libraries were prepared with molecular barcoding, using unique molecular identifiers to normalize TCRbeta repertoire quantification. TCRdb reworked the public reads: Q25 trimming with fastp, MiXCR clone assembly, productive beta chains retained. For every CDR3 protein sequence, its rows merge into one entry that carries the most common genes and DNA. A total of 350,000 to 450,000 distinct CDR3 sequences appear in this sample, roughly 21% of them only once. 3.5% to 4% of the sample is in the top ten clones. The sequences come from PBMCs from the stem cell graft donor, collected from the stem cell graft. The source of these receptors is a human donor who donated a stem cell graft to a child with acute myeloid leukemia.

The CDR3 nucleotides are TGTGCCAGCAGTGAAGGCGCGATCCGGAATTCACCCCTCCACTTT. Protein product: CASSEGAIRNSPLHF. V usage is TRBV2 and J usage is TRBJ1-6; D remains ambiguous. The CDR3 extends over 15 amino acids. V dropped 1 base and J dropped 7 bases, with 11 bases sitting between them. Germline CDR1 reads SNHLY; CDR2 reads FYNNEI.

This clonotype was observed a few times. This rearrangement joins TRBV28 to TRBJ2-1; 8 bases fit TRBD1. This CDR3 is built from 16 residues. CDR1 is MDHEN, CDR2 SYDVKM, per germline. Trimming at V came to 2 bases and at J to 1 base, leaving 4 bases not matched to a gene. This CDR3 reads CASSLEDRVSYNEQFF. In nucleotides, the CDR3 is TGTGCCAGCAGTTTAGAGGACAGGGTGTCCTACAATGAGCAGTTCTTC. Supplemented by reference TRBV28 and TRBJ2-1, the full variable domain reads DVKVTQSSRYLVKRTGEKVFLECVQDMDHENMFWYRQDPGLGLRLIYFSYDVKMKEKGDIPEGYSVSREKKERFSLILESASTNQTSMYLCASSLEDRVSYNEQFFGPGTRLTVL.

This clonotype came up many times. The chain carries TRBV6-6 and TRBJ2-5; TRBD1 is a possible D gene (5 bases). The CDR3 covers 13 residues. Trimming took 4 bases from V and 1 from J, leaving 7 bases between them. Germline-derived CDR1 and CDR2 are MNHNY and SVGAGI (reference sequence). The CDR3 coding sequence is TGTGCCAGCAGTTCAGGGATCCAAGAGACCCAGTACTTC. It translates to CASSSGIQETQYF.

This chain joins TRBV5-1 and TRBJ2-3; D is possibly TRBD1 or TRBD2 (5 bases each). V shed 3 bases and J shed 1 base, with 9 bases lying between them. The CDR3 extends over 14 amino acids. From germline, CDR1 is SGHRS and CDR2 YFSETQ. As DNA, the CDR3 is TGCGCCAGCAGCTCATGGGACGGCACAGATACGCAGTATTTT. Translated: CASSSWDGTDTQYF.

CDR3 residues: CSVEADNYEQYF. The CDR3 DNA reads as TGCAGCGTTGAAGCGGACAACTACGAGCAGTACTTC. The genes are TRBV29-1 and TRBJ2-7, with D maybe TRBD1 (5 bases). Per germline, CDR1 SQVTM and CDR2 ANQGSEA. With 1 base removed from V and 3 bases from J, the gap between germline ends came to 7 bases. The length of the CDR3 is 12 residues.

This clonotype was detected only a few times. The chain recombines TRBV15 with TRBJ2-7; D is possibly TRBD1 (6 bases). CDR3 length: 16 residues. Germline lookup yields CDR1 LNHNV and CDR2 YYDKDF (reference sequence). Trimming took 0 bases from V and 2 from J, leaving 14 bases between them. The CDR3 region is CATSRDQDRLPYEQYF. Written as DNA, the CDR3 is TGTGCCACCAGCAGAGATCAAGACAGGCTGCCCTACGAGCAGTACTTC.

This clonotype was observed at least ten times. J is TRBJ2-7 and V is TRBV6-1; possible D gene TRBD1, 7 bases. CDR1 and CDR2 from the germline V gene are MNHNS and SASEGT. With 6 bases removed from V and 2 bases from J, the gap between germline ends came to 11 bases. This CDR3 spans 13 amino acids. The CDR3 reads CASRAGGTYEQYF. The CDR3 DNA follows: TGTGCCAGCAGGGCAGGGGGGACCTACGAGCAGTACTTC.

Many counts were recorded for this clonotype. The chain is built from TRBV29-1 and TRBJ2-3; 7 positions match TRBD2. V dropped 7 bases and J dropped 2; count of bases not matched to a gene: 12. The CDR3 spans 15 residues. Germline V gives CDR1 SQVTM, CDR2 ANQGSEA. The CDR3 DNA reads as TGCAGCGGAGTGCGGGAGAAGAGATACACAGATACGCAGTATTTT. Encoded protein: CSGVREKRYTDTQYF.

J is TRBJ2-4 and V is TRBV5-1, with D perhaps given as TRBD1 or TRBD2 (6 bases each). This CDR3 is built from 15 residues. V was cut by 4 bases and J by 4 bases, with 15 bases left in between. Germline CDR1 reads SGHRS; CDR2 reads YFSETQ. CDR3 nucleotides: TGCGCCAGCAGCGGACTACAGGGCCGAAAAAACATTCAGTACTTC. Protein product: CASSGLQGRKNIQYF. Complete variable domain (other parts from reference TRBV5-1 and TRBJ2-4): KAGVTQTPRYLIKTRGQQVTLSCSPISGHRSVSWYQQTPGQGLQFLFEYFSETQRNKGNFPGRFSGRQFSNSRSEMNVSTLELGDSALYLCASSGLQGRKNIQYFGAGTRLSVL.

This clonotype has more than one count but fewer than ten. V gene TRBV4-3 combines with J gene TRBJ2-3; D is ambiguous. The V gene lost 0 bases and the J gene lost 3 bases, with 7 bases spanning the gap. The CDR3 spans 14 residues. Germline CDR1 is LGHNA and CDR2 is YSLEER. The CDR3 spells CASSQDQYTDTQYF. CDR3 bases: TGCGCCAGCAGCCAAGACCAGTATACAGATACGCAGTATTTT.

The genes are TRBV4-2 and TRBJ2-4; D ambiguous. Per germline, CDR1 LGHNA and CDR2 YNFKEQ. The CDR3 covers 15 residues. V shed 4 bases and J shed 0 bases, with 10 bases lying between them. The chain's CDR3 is CASSPLKGAKNIQYF. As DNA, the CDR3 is TGTGCCAGCAGCCCCCTAAAAGGAGCCAAAAACATTCAGTACTTC.

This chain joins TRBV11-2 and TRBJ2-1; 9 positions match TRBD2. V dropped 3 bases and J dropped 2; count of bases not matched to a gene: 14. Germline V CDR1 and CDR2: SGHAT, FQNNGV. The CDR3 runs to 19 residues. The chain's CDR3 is CASSFPTTSGVSAYNEQFF. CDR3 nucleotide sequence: TGTGCCAGCAGCTTTCCCACGACTAGCGGAGTGTCAGCCTACAATGAGCAGTTCTTC.

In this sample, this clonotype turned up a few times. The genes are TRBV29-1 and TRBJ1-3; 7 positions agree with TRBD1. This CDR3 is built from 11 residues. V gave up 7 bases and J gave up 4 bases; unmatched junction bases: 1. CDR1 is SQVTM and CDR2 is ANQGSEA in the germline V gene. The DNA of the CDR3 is TGCAGCGGGGGACAGGGAAACACCATATATTTT. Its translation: CSGGQGNTIYF.

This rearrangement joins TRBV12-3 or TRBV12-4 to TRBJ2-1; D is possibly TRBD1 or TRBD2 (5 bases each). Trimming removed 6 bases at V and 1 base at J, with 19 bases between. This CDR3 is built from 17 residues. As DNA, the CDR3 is TGTGCCAGCAGCGACCGGGGCCGGATGCCTTCCTACAATGAGCAGTTCTTC. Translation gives CASSDRGRMPSYNEQFF.